One and the same sample provided the 8 T cell receptor beta chains below, sequenced in a study of T-cell memory formation after mild COVID-19. TCRdb recomputed calls from the 5' RACE reads with MiXCR, one row per CDR3 protein. The sample consists of 200,000 to 300,000 distinct CDR3 sequences, 8.5% to 9.5% of them appearing once. The sample was PBMCs or a T cell subset sorted from them (not recorded which). The receptors here all came from a man between 18 and 35 years old who had mild COVID-19 (a few samples of this study predate the infection). Cell type and time point are not known.

The chain recombines TRBV10-2 with TRBJ2-1, with TRBD1 as a possible D gene (5 bases). The V end was cut by 6 bases, the J end by 5 bases, with 17 bases between. The V gene's germline CDR1 is WSHSY and CDR2 SAAADI. The CDR3 length is 15 residues. CDR3 sequence reads: CASRLGPIQNNEQFF. Written as DNA, the CDR3 is TGCGCCAGCAGGTTGGGGCCGATCCAGAACAATGAGCAGTTCTTC.

The chain recombines TRBV7-2 with TRBJ1-2, with 11 bases fitting TRBD1. This CDR3 has 19 amino acids. Germline trimming cut 4 bases from V and 5 bases from J; bases unmatched to any gene: 18. Per germline, CDR1 SGHTA and CDR2 FQGNSA. CDR3 sequence: CASSSDHLPGQGVRYGYTF. In DNA, the CDR3 is TGTGCCAGCAGCTCCGACCACTTACCGGGACAGGGGGTTAGGTATGGCTACACCTTC.

This chain links TRBV6-6 with TRBJ1-5; D is uncertain. Trimming pared 6 bases from V and 2 bases from J, leaving 11 bases between. CDR1 and CDR2 (germline): MNHNY, SVGAGI (reference sequence). This CDR3 has 14 residues. The CDR3 DNA reads TGTGCCAGCAGGAAAATGACGGGCAATCAGCCCCAGCATTTT. It translates to CASRKMTGNQPQHF.

This sequence joins TRBV7-3 and TRBJ1-6; 7 bases are a match to TRBD1. The CDR3 is 15 residues long. CDR1 and CDR2 from the germline V gene are SGHTA and FQGTGA. V shed 3 bases and J 7 bases; nucleotides not matched to a gene: 6. CDR3 nucleotide sequence: TGTGCCAGCAGCTTGACAGGGCGTCCGAATTCACCCCTCCACTTT. Protein product: CASSLTGRPNSPLHF.

J is TRBJ1-2 and V is TRBV27; TRBD1 is a possible D gene (6 bases). CDR3 size: 13 residues. Germline V gives CDR1 MNHEY, CDR2 SMNVEV (reference sequence). V gave up 6 bases and J gave up 8 bases, with 16 bases separating them. The DNA of the CDR3 is TGTGCCAGCAGCCCAGGGACACAGGACGGCTACACCTTC. This sequence encodes CASSPGTQDGYTF.

This clonotype turned up a few times. The rearrangement joins TRBV15 to TRBJ1-1; possible D gene TRBD1, 6 bases. This CDR3 spans 15 amino acids. The ends were cut back, 1 base at V and 6 bases at J, with 15 bases in the middle. From germline, CDR1 is LNHNV and CDR2 YYDKDF (reference sequence). The CDR3 spells CATSRAREGDAEAFF. CDR3 nucleotides: TGTGCCACCAGCAGAGCGCGGGAGGGGGACGCTGAAGCTTTCTTT.

This rearrangement joins TRBV20-1 to TRBJ2-5, with D possibly TRBD2 on 6 matching bases. The CDR3 has 14 residues. Per the germline V gene, CDR1 is DFQATT and CDR2 is SNEGSKA (reference sequence). V dropped 4 bases and J dropped 7 bases, with 19 bases sitting between them. In DNA form, the CDR3 reads TGCAGTGCTAAGGAAGTGGGTGCCGGGGGGACCCAGTACTTC. Residues: CSAKEVGAGGTQYF.

This clonotype was counted a few times. The chain carries TRBV3-1 and TRBJ2-3, with D uncertain. CDR1 and CDR2 (germline): LGHDT, YNNKEL (reference sequence). The CDR3 covers 14 residues. V shed 3 bases and J shed 2 bases, with 9 bases lying between them. CDR3 coding DNA: TGTGCCAGCAGCCAGGAAGAAGCCACAGATACGCAGTATTTT. Translation: CASSQEEATDTQYF.